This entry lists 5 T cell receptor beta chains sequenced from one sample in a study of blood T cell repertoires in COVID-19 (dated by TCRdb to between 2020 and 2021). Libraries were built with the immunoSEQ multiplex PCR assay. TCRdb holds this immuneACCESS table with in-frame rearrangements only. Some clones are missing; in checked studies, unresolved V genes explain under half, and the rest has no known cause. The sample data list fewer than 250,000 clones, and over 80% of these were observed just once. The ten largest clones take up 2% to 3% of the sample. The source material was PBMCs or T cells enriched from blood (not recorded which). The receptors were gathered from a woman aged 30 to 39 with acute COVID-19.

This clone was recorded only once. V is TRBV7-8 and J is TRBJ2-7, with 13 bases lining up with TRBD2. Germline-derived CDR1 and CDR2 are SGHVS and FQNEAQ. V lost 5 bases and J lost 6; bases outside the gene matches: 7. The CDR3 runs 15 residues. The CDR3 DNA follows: TGTGCCAGCAGCCACACTAGCGGGGGGGCCAGCGAGCAGTACTTC. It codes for CASSHTSGGASEQYF.

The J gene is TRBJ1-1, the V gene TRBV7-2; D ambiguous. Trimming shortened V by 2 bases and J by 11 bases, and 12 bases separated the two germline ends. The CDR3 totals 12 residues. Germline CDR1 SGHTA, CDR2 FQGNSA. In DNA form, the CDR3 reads TGTGCCAGCAGCTTATACCCCGTTGAGGCTTTCTTT. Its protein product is CASSLYPVEAFF.

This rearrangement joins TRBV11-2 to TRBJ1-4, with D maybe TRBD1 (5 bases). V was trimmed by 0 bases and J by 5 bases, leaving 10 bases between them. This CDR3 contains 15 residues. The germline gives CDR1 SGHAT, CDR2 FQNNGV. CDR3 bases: TGTGCCAGCAGCTTAGAGACAGTTATGAATGAAAAACTGTTTTTT. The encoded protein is CASSLETVMNEKLFF.

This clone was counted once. Here the CDR3 DNA reads TGTGCCTGGAGTGCCGGGGACAGTTATGGCTACACCTTC. It encodes CAWSAGDSYGYTF. The chain recombines TRBV30 with TRBJ1-2, with 7 bases aligning to TRBD1. With 1 base clipped from V and 5 bases from J, the junction kept 4 bases outside the gene matches. CDR1 is GTSNPN and CDR2 is SVGIG in the germline V gene (reference sequence). The CDR3 sequence is 13 residues long.

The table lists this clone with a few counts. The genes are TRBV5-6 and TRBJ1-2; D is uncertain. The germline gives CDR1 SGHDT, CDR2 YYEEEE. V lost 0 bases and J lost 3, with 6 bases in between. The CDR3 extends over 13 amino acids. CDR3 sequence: CASSLERDYGYTF. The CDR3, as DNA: TGTGCCAGCAGCTTGGAGAGGGACTATGGCTACACCTTC.